These 9 T cell receptor beta chains came from one sample sequenced in a study of OX40 agonist ivuxolimab in advanced cancers. This table comes from immunoSEQ multiplex PCR, and its TCRdb copy is limited to in-frame clones, with some not included. The sample contains roughly 90,000 clones, 94% of which appear only once. The material sequenced was CD4+ or CD8+ T cells sorted from blood, taken in a trial of the OX40 agonist ivuxolimab. The source is an adult with an advanced solid tumor such as melanoma, head and neck, liver or kidney cancer.

This clone was observed a single time. This sequence joins TRBV4-1 and TRBJ2-1, with a possible D match to TRBD2 (6 bases). V was cut by 4 bases and J by 8 bases, with 15 bases left in between. The CDR3 contains 14 residues. Germline lookup yields CDR1 MGHRA and CDR2 YSYEKL. CDR3 in amino acids: CASSPDSRGYEQFF. The CDR3 DNA sequence: TGCGCCAGCAGCCCGGACTCGCGGGGATATGAGCAGTTCTTC.

The V call is TRBV5-1, the J call TRBJ2-7, with D hard to call. The length of the CDR3 is 15 residues. The germline CDR1 and CDR2 sequences are SGHRS and YFSETQ. V dropped 0 bases and J dropped 3 bases, with 13 bases sitting between them. CDR3 sequence: CASSLEWVPSYEQYF. The CDR3 region has the DNA TGCGCCAGCAGCTTGGAATGGGTTCCCAGCTACGAGCAGTACTTC.

This chain links TRBV15 with TRBJ2-2, with 7 bases lining up with TRBD1. Germline lookup yields CDR1 LNHNV and CDR2 YYDKDF (reference sequence). This CDR3 is built from 15 residues. Germline trimming cut 4 bases from V and 1 base from J; bases unmatched to any gene: 3. Here the CDR3 reads CATSKGQRNTGELFF. The CDR3 DNA follows: TGTGCCACCAGCAAGGGACAGAGGAACACCGGGGAGCTGTTTTTT.

This chain links TRBV27 with TRBJ2-7, with TRBD2 identical over 7 bases. V shed 6 bases, J shed 3 bases, and the junction held 11 bases outside the gene matches. Germline V gene data show CDR1 as MNHEY and CDR2 as SMNVEV (reference sequence). The CDR3 contains 15 residues. Here the CDR3 reads CASRPGLELFYEQYF. The DNA for the CDR3 is TGTGCCAGCAGGCCCGGACTAGAGCTATTCTACGAGCAGTACTTC.

Concerning this clone itself: Just one base apart from a much larger clone, this may be a read error. V usage is TRBV6-1 and J usage is TRBJ1-1; no clear D. The ends were cut back, 0 bases at V and 7 bases at J, with 0 bases in the middle. Germline V CDR1 and CDR2: MNHNS, SASEGT. The CDR3 consists of 10 residues. CDR3 protein: CASSEAEAFF. The DNA of the CDR3 is TGTGCCAGCAGTGAAGCTGAAGCTTTCTTT.

This clone was seen a single time. The chain recombines TRBV13 with TRBJ1-3; 9 bases match TRBD1. V shed 4 bases and J 5 bases; nucleotides not matched to a gene: 6. Germline CDR1 is PRHDT and CDR2 is FYEKMQ (reference sequence). The CDR3 covers 15 residues. CDR3 protein: CASSYTGTGRNTIYF. In DNA form, the CDR3 reads TGTGCCAGCAGCTACACCGGGACAGGGAGAAACACCATATATTTT.

This chain connects TRBV5-8 to TRBJ2-5; 7 bases line up with TRBD1. The CDR3 consists of 15 residues. V was pared by 0 bases and J by 3 bases, with 5 bases of the junction left unmatched. Looked up from germline, CDR1 is SGHTS and CDR2 is YDEGEE. DNA of the CDR3: TGTGCCAGCAGCTTGGACCAGGGGGAAGAAGAGACCCAGTACTTC. Translation: CASSLDQGEEETQYF.

A single count supports this clone. Other DNA sequences in this sample translate to the same CDR3. The J gene is TRBJ2-7, the V gene TRBV19; 10 nucleotides agree with TRBD1. CDR1 LNHDA and CDR2 SQIVND come from the germline V gene (reference sequence). This CDR3 is 14 amino acids long. V shed 1 base and J 3 bases; nucleotides not matched to a gene: 0. DNA of the CDR3: TGTGCCAGTAGTATAGGGACAGGGGGCTACGAGCAGTACTTC. This gives the protein CASSIGTGGYEQYF.

This sequence joins TRBV4-1 and TRBJ1-2; D gene uncertain. V was clipped by 0 bases and J by 0 bases, with 8 bases between them. This CDR3 is built from 15 residues. Per germline, CDR1 MGHRA and CDR2 YSYEKL. The CDR3 here is CASSQDRATNYGYTF. In DNA form, the CDR3 reads TGCGCCAGCAGCCAAGATAGGGCCACTAACTATGGCTACACCTTC.